Listed here are 2 T cell receptor beta chains from one sample, sequenced in a study of blood T cell repertoires in COVID-19. Here immunoSEQ multiplex PCR was the method, and the copy in TCRdb shows in-frame clones only, minus some. The sample comprises about 86,000 clones, about 90% of which are singletons, and 1.1% rests with the top ten. The specimen sequenced was peripheral blood. The receptors originated from a human donor in a cohort sampled during active COVID-19.

The chain links TRBV2 to TRBJ2-2, with unresolved D. Trimming took 3 bases from V and 4 from J, leaving 6 bases between them. CDR1 and CDR2 from the germline V gene are SNHLY and FYNNEI. The CDR3 is 13 residues long. As DNA, the CDR3 is TGTGCCAGCAGTGATTCTAGCACCGGGGAGCTGTTTTTT. Its protein is CASSDSSTGELFF.

The chain employs TRBV4-2 and TRBJ2-5; D possibly corresponds to TRBD2 (7 bases). Germline CDR1 and CDR2: LGHNA and YNFKEQ. The V end lost 1 base, the J end lost 5 bases, and 20 bases lay between the germline ends. CDR3 size: 17 residues. The chain's CDR3 is CASSQGEGSGEGETQYF. In DNA form, the CDR3 reads TGTGCCAGCAGCCAAGGGGAGGGGTCAGGGGAAGGGGAGACCCAGTACTTC.